The 14 T cell receptor beta chains listed next were all sequenced from one sample in a study of cytomegalovirus exposure and HLA in healthy donors. The method was immunoSEQ multiplex PCR; TCRdb's version includes in-frame clones alone and lacks a portion of them. The data show 150,000 to 200,000 clones, over 65% seen once. The sequenced material came from PBMCs. The receptors were sampled from a man aged 18 to 29 in good health and CMV-seropositive.

The chain links TRBV2 to TRBJ2-1; 8 nucleotides agree with TRBD2. Germline V gene data show CDR1 as SNHLY and CDR2 as FYNNEI. The CDR3 is 17 residues long. The trim removed 2 bases at V and 0 bases at J, leaving 6 bases unmatched. The CDR3 here is CASSEQPGGSSYNEQFF. The CDR3 DNA sequence: TGTGCCAGCAGTGAACAACCGGGAGGGAGCTCCTACAATGAGCAGTTCTTC.

This rearrangement joins TRBV15 to TRBJ2-6, with D possibly being TRBD1 (7 bases). Germline CDR1 is LNHNV and CDR2 is YYDKDF (reference sequence). The V end was cut by 3 bases, the J end by 2 bases, with 11 bases between. This CDR3 is 16 amino acids long. CDR3 coding DNA: TGTGCCACCAGCAGGACAGGGACTCCTGGGGCCAACGTCCTGACTTTC. Its translation is CATSRTGTPGANVLTF. Variable domain in full (rest from reference TRBV15 and TRBJ2-6): DAMVIQNPRYQVTQFGKPVTLSCSQTLNHNVMYWYQQKSSQAPKLLFHYYDKDFNNEADTPDNFQSRRPNTSFCFLDIRSPGLGDTAMYLCATSRTGTPGANVLTFGAGSRLTVL.

This chain uses TRBV28 with TRBJ2-7, with D possibly being TRBD2 (6 bases). There are 14 residues in the CDR3. Looked up from germline, CDR1 is MDHEN and CDR2 is SYDVKM. V was trimmed by 8 bases and J by 6 bases, leaving 20 bases between them. As DNA, the CDR3 is TGTGCCAGCGGGCTAGGAGGGAGAGGGCGCGAGCAGTACTTC. Residues: CASGLGGRGREQYF.

This rearrangement joins TRBV6-6 to TRBJ1-4, with 7 bases identical to TRBD1. J lost 6 bases, V lost 7 bases, and 8 bases had no gene match. The CDR3 totals 14 residues. CDR1 MNHNY and CDR2 SVGAGI come from the germline V gene (reference sequence). CDR3 protein: CASNEGAVYEKLFF. CDR3 nucleotides: TGTGCCAGCAACGAGGGGGCTGTATATGAAAAACTGTTTTTT.

The V and J genes are TRBV27 and TRBJ2-1; D uncertain. The V end was cut by 7 bases, the J end by 0 bases, with 10 bases between. Germline V lookup: CDR1 MNHEY, CDR2 SMNVEV (reference sequence). CDR3 size: 14 residues. The CDR3 protein is CASKPPSSYNEQFF. The CDR3, as DNA: TGTGCCAGCAAACCCCCGAGCTCCTACAATGAGCAGTTCTTC.

This sequence joins TRBV6-5 and TRBJ2-7, with D possibly matching TRBD1 (5 bases). Between the trimmed V and J ends, which lost 2 bases and 2 bases, there was a span of 7 bases. The germline V gene encodes CDR1 MNHEY and CDR2 SVGAGI. CDR3 length: 13 residues. The CDR3 sequence: CASSYRGPYEQYF. CDR3 bases: TGTGCCAGCAGTTACAGGGGCCCCTACGAGCAGTACTTC.

The chain's CDR3 is CASSPPLGVNTEAFF. DNA for the CDR3: TGTGCCAGCTCACCACCCCTAGGGGTTAACACTGAAGCTTTCTTT. This sequence joins TRBV18 and TRBJ1-1; possible D gene TRBD1, 5 bases. V was shortened by 0 bases and J by 2 bases, with 10 bases between the two germline ends. Germline CDR1 reads KGHSH; CDR2 reads LQKENI. The CDR3 sequence is 15 residues long.

The rearrangement uses TRBV5-6 and TRBJ2-1, with D possibly matching TRBD2 (5 bases). Per germline, CDR1 SGHDT and CDR2 YYEEEE. Trimming took off 7 bases at V and 0 bases at J, with 11 bases between the two ends. This CDR3 comprises 14 residues. The CDR3 spells CASAPGSSYNEQFF. DNA for the CDR3: TGTGCCAGCGCCCCGGGATCCTCCTACAATGAGCAGTTCTTC.

The V gene is TRBV7-8, the J gene TRBJ2-1; TRBD2 aligns across 8 bases. V dropped 1 base and J dropped 7; count of bases not matched to a gene: 3. Germline V gene sequence: CDR1 SGHVS, CDR2 FQNEAQ. The CDR3 is made up of 14 amino acids. CDR3 sequence (DNA): TGTGCCAGCAGCTTAGAGCGGGGGAGGAATGAGCAGTTCTTC. Translation: CASSLERGRNEQFF.

This clone showed up just once. The chain links TRBV29-1 to TRBJ2-1; 10 bases match TRBD2. The germline V gene has CDR1 SQVTM and CDR2 ANQGSEA. V was pared by 5 bases and J by 9 bases, with 13 bases of the junction left unmatched. The CDR3 covers 15 residues. CDR3 nucleotide sequence: TGCAGCGTTCCTCCTCCTAGCGGGAGCGGCATTGAGCAGTTCTTC. Protein: CSVPPPSGSGIEQFF.

The V and J genes are TRBV11-2 and TRBJ1-1; tentative D call: TRBD1 (6 bases). The V gene's germline CDR1 is SGHAT and CDR2 FQNNGV. This CDR3 region has 16 residues. Trimming left V 3 bases short and J 4 bases short, with 18 bases between. The CDR3 DNA reads as TGTGCCAGCAGCTTTTTGGGTAACAGGGCTTCCACTGAAGCTTTCTTT. It specifies CASSFLGNRASTEAFF.

This chain connects TRBV28 to TRBJ1-1; D unclear. Trimming shortened V by 2 bases and J by 10 bases, and 23 bases separated the two germline ends. CDR1 MDHEN and CDR2 SYDVKM come from the germline V gene. This CDR3 region has 16 residues. CDR3 amino acids: CASSLSASLPPEGAFF. The CDR3 DNA reads TGTGCCAGCAGTTTAAGTGCCAGCCTCCCCCCCGAGGGAGCTTTCTTT.

The V gene is TRBV28, the J gene TRBJ1-1; no firm D call. The V gene lost 5 bases and the J gene lost 10 bases, with 23 bases spanning the gap. This CDR3 region has 15 residues. The germline gives CDR1 MDHEN, CDR2 SYDVKM. CDR3 nucleotides: TGTGCCAGCAGTCCCTTTCAGAGGGAGGGAGTTAGAGCTTTCTTT. Its translation is CASSPFQREGVRAFF.

The chain couples TRBV19 to TRBJ1-1; TRBD1 agrees at 9 bases. The germline V gene encodes CDR1 LNHDA and CDR2 SQIVND (reference sequence). The CDR3 covers 15 residues. V dropped 3 bases and J dropped 3; count of bases not matched to a gene: 5. CDR3 in DNA: TGTGCCAGTAGTATTGACCGGACAGGGGACACTGAAGCTTTCTTT. Its translation: CASSIDRTGDTEAFF.